This T cell receptor (beta chain) came from a study of vaccination and CD4 T cells after COVID-19 (dated by TCRdb to between 2022 and 2023). General notes on the study: Convalescent patients had a positive SARS-CoV-2 result on nasal swab PCR, and of these patients, under ten had mild disease and one had severe disease. In the convalescent cohort there were six males and four females, among whom were two Hispanic individuals, seven Caucasians, two Asians and one multiracial person. Each participant got two doses of either the Pfizer-BioNTech BNT162b2 vaccine (n=8) or the Moderna mRNA-1273 vaccine (n=2). Post-COVID blood samples were collected from convalescent patients a median of around 96 days after diagnosis, with a range of about 30 to 170 days. Post-vaccine blood samples were obtained a median of around 67 days after the second vaccine dose, with a range of 14 to 241 days. Overlapping spike peptide pools from SARS-CoV-2 and from the common cold coronaviruses HCoV-NL63, HCoV-OC43 and HCoV-229E were used as culture stimuli. Control cultures used a CEFX viral epitope pool as positive control, an HIV-1 Nef peptide pool as negative control, or no peptide. In around ten COVID-19 convalescent patients and a few infection-naive healthy vaccine recipients, the spike-specific CD4+ TCR repertoire before mRNA vaccination was compared with the repertoire after mRNA vaccination. Study-wide findings and limitations: In convalescent patients, nearly all vaccine-specific clones (304 of 307) were found to be mono-reactive for SARS-CoV-2 spike rather than cross-reactive with common cold coronaviruses. The study included relatively few convalescent patients and did not analyze early timepoints after natural infection. Among convalescent patients, a median 86.3% of the SARS-CoV-2-reactive clones seen after vaccination appeared only after vaccination, which suggests priming specific to the vaccine. Although the median number of SARS-CoV-2-reactive clonotypes went up from roughly 23 after infection to approximately 40 after vaccination, the increase was not significant.

Per the publication, the treatment or condition label means: roughly 10-day PBMC culture with coronavirus spike peptide pools or control peptides (ViraFEST assay). The ViraFEST assay, used in the study, expanded antigen-specific T cells with peptide pools and then identified the expanded clonotypes through TCR sequencing. The convalescent patients' positive SARS-CoV-2 PCR tests were from March to December 2020, which was before the Alpha, Beta and Delta variants emerged in the United States. PBMCs were cultured at under 2.5 million per well in IMDM supplemented with approximately 5.3% human AB serum and about 10 IU/ml IL-2, with 10 ug/ml peptide pools added. On days 3 and 7, half of the culture medium was replaced with fresh IL-2-containing medium. CD4+ T cells were isolated after 10 days of culture through negative selection using the EasySep CD4+ T cell isolation kit. Ficoll-Paque Plus gradient centrifugation was used to isolate PBMCs from whole blood, and the isolated PBMCs were then either used fresh or cryopreserved at -140C. Each culture condition was generally run in triplicate wells.

CDR1 and CDR2 are read off the germline V gene (reference sequence) as SGHNT and YYREEE. Germline trimming amounts to 5 bases on V and 2 bases on J, with 9 as the count of junction bases outside the gene matches. The CDR3 covers 15 residues, taking in both the cysteine and the phenylalanine. Only the CDR3 DNA stays, 45 bases, in frame from base 1. The library was built by means of PCR. DNA from cultured CD4+ T cells underwent TCR sequencing with the Oncomine TCR Beta short-read assay at the Johns Hopkins FTIC core. The QIAamp micro DNA kit was used to extract genomic DNA from the cultured CD4+ T cells. Oncomine TCR Beta libraries made from cultured CD4+ T cells were pooled using unique dual indexes and sequenced on an Illumina iSeq 100. The authors processed their data as follows. Non-productive sequences were removed, and CDR3s that did not start with C, did not end with F or W, or were shorter than 7 amino acids were discarded. Antigen-specific clonotypes were identified using the MANAFEST web application through comparison of peptide-stimulated wells with reference and other culture wells. For a clone to be called positive, the clone needed an FDR below 0.05, an odds ratio above 5, and a productive frequency above 0.1% in at least two of three replicate wells. A clonotype counted as cross-reactive if it showed significant expansion both in the SARS-CoV-2 spike wells and in at least one common cold coronavirus spike condition. Similarity between CDR3 sequences was evaluated in R version 3.6.1 using Levenshtein distances (stringdist) and unrooted phylogenetic trees (ape). In-frame beta chains were kept once TCRdb had trimmed the public reads at Q25 with fastp and called clones with MiXCR. Each record represents a unique CDR3 protein, reported with the most common genes and DNA among its rows. TCRdb, rather than the study authors, made the V and J calls. The sample records about 16,000 distinct CDR3 sequences, about 39% of which are singletons. The ten most abundant clones make up roughly 8.7% of the sample.

This clonotype came up a few times. The antigen it binds to is not known. No much larger clonotype is one base removed from it; base qualities were not supplied. Recombination joined TRBV5-4 with TRBJ1-2; TRBD1 matches 7 bases in the middle. The receptor comes from a human donor who had recovered from COVID-19. The sample comprised CD4+ T cells from blood, cultured in vitro. The CDR3 amino acid sequence is: CASRLTGTENYGYTF. The nucleotide sequence reads as follows: TGTGCCAGCAGATTGACCGGGACAGAGAACTATGGCTACACCTTC.